What follows describes a single T cell receptor (beta chain). Authors' data handling: Researchers report that nucleated cell counts were estimated from reference gene primer amplification. The table came from immunoSEQ multiplex PCR; TCRdb's copy has only in-frame clones and leaves some out. The DNA gave D and trimming, while V, J and clone size come from that table. Here the sample spans some 220,000 clones, around 86% being singletons. J gave up 3 bases and V 8 bases, and 9 bases lay outside the gene matches. This CDR3 region has 15 residues. Germline values: CDR1 MDHEN, CDR2 SYDVKM. The data belong to a study of blood T cell repertoires in COVID-19. As for the study in general: Samples of COVID-19 (acute and convalescent) were obtained from the United States, Italy and Spain. The analysed material was cDNA or gDNA that came from T cells, B-cell-depleted T cells, or PBMCs.

Patients from Seattle were sampled longitudinally, starting during active infection. The receptor comes from a woman in her 70s with COVID-19, enrolled during active disease. The specimen sequenced was peripheral blood. J is TRBJ2-1 and V is TRBV28; 8 bases line up with TRBD2. The CDR3 DNA reads as TGTGCCAGCTGGGGGGCGGGAGGCATCTACAATGAGCAGTTCTTC. It is translated as CASWGAGGIYNEQFF.